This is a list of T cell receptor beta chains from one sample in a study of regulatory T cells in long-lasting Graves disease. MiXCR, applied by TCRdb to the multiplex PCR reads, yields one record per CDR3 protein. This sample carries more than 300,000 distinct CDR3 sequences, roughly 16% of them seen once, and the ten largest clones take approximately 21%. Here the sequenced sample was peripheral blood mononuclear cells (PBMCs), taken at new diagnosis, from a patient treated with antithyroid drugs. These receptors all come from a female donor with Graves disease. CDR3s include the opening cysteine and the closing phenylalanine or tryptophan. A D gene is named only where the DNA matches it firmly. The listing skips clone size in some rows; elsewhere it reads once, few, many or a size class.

CASRGTATYEQYF	TGTGCCAGCAGGGGGACAGCTACCTACGAGCAGTACTTC	many	TRBD1	TRBV12-3/TRBV12-4	TRBJ2-7
CSVDGFLYGYTF	TGCAGCGTTGATGGGTTTCTCTATGGCTACACCTTC	once	-	TRBV29-1	TRBJ1-2
CASSLSEVAAEQFF	TGTGCCAGCAGTTTATCGGAGGTAGCGGCTGAGCAGTTCTTC	many	-	TRBV27	TRBJ2-1
CSVMLSTGNQPQHF	TGCAGCGTTATGCTCTCGACAGGGAATCAGCCCCAGCATTTT	few	TRBD1	TRBV29-1	TRBJ1-5
CASSDHRFGLTAYSGNTIYF	TGTGCCAGCAGTGATCACCGTTTCGGGTTGACAGCGTACTCTGGAAACACCATATATTTT	many	-	TRBV2	TRBJ1-3
CASSFRQGDGNTIYF	TGTGCCAGCAGCTTCAGACAGGGGGATGGAAACACCATATATTTT	few	TRBD1	TRBV9	TRBJ1-3
CALNSGNTIYF	TGTGCCCTCAACTCTGGAAACACCATATATTTT	many	-	TRBV30	TRBJ1-3
CASRTSGNTDTQYF	TGTGCCAGCCGGACTAGCGGGAACACAGATACGCAGTATTTT	many	TRBD2	TRBV27	TRBJ2-3
CASSQPRTGANVLTF	TGCGCCAGCAGCCAACCAAGAACTGGGGCCAACGTCCTGACTTTC	few	-	TRBV4-1	TRBJ2-6
CASDRDSGISQFF	TGTGCCAGCGACAGAGATAGCGGTATATCGCAGTTCTTC	few	-	TRBV9	TRBJ2-1
CASSSPGLAAEQYF	TGTGCCAGCAGTTCGCCGGGACTAGCGGCCGAGCAGTACTTC	many	TRBD2	TRBV6-2/TRBV6-3	TRBJ2-7
CASSTDREKLFF	TGCGCCAGCAGTACGGACAGGGAAAAACTGTTTTTT	many	TRBD1	TRBV10-1	TRBJ1-4
CSVEDWGSGGDTGELFF	TGCAGCGTTGAAGATTGGGGTAGCGGGGGGGACACCGGGGAGCTGTTTTTT	few	TRBD2	TRBV29-1	TRBJ2-2
CASQRANTGTGANVLTF	TGTGCCAGTCAGCGCGCTAATACAGGGACTGGGGCCAACGTCCTGACTTTC	-	-	TRBV6-1	TRBJ2-6
CASSGTSGRGGDTQYF	TGTGCCAGCAGCGGGACTAGCGGGAGAGGGGGAGATACGCAGTATTTT	few	TRBD2	TRBV12-3/TRBV12-4	TRBJ2-3
CASSLEVGLAGRLLF	TGTGCCAGCAGCTTAGAAGTGGGACTAGCGGGACGGCTCCTCTTC	-	TRBD2	TRBV7-2	TRBJ2-7
CASSLAHGGPLHF	TGTGCTAGCAGCTTAGCGCATGGGGGGCCCCTCCACTTT	-	-	TRBV7-7	TRBJ1-6